This is a list of T cell receptor beta chains from one sample in a study of shared clonotypes between healthy human individuals. Data came from immunoSEQ multiplex PCR; TCRdb stores just in-frame clones and leaves some out. The repertoire holds about 2.4 million clones, with approximately 94% as singletons. The sample comprised naive CD4+ T cells from PBMCs. These receptors were collected from a man aged 18 to 29 in good health. Some clones in this sample may be carry-over from other donors' samples. CDR3s include the opening cysteine and the closing phenylalanine or tryptophan. A D gene is named only where the DNA matches it firmly. Not all rows give a size; the values are once, few, many and, for expanded clones, a class.

NA	TRBD1	13	TRBJ1-2	TRBV6-5	TGTGCCAGCAGTCCACAGGGGAACTATGGCTACACCTTC	CASSPQGNYGYTF
NA	NA	14	TRBJ2-7	TRBV28	TGTGCCAGCAGTCACGGGAAGCCCGTCGGCGAGCAGTACTTC	CASSHGKPVGEQYF
NA	TRBD1	15	TRBJ1-2	TRBV28	TGTGCCAGCAGTACGGGGGGGACAGGGATACGTGGCTACACCTTC	CASSTGGTGIRGYTF
NA	NA	16	TRBJ1-1	TRBV6-5	TGTGCCAGCAGTTACTTACCAGGGAGGGCGAACACTGAAGCTTTCTTT	CASSYLPGRANTEAFF
NA	NA	14	TRBJ2-7	TRBV7-3	TGTGCCAGCAGCTTAACGCCAGGTGGCTACGAGCAGTACTTC	CASSLTPGGYEQYF
once	NA	14	TRBJ2-1	TRBV4-1	TGCGCCAGCAGCCAAGATTTAAGGACCTATGAGCAGTTCTTC	CASSQDLRTYEQFF
NA	NA	20	TRBJ1-1	TRBV21-1	TGTGCCAGCAGCAAAGAACTCTGGGGCTTGGACAGGGAACTGAACACTGAAGCTTTCTTT	CASSKELWGLDRELNTEAFF
NA	NA	14	TRBJ2-3	TRBV7-9	TGTGCCAGCAGCTTAGGCGGCTCCTTCCTAACGCAGTATTTT	CASSLGGSFLTQYF
NA	NA	13	TRBJ2-1	TRBV7-3	TGTGCCAGCAGCTTAACAAGGGCGAATGAGCAGTTCTTC	CASSLTRANEQFF
NA	NA	16	TRBJ2-2	TRBV4-2	TGTGCCAGCAGCCAAGTGGTGGCAGGGGAGGCCGGGGAGCTGTTTTTT	CASSQVVAGEAGELFF
NA	NA	11	TRBJ2-5	TRBV20-1	TGCAGTGCTCGATTGGCAGAGACCCAGTACTTC	CSARLAETQYF
once	NA	16	TRBJ2-5	TRBV15	TGTGCCACCAGCAGAGGGGGCCAGGGGTCTCAAGAGACCCAGTACTTC	CATSRGGQGSQETQYF
NA	NA	12	TRBJ1-4	TRBV18	TGTGCCAGCTCACCCGAAAATGAAAAACTGTTTTTT	CASSPENEKLFF
NA	TRBD2	15	TRBJ2-1	TRBV28	TGTGCCAGCAGTTCCGGGGGGTTTCTCTACAATGAGCAGTTCTTC	CASSSGGFLYNEQFF
NA	TRBD1	16	TRBJ2-7	TRBV28	TGTGCCAGCAGTTTAGTTCCCGGGACAGGGAACTACGAGCAGTACTTC	CASSLVPGTGNYEQYF
NA	TRBD1	13	TRBJ1-2	TRBV6-5	TGTGCCAGCAGACAGGGACAGGCGAGTGGCTACACCTTC	CASRQGQASGYTF
NA	NA	11	TRBJ2-3	TRBV7-6	TGTGCCAGCAGCTTAGGGGGTACGCAGTATTTT	CASSLGGTQYF
once	NA	12	TRBJ2-7	TRBV6-1	TGTGCCAGCACGGTGGGGGGCTACGAGCAGTACTTC	CASTVGGYEQYF
NA	TRBD1	14	TRBJ1-2	TRBV19	TGTGCCAGTAGTCCCACGGACAGGACGAATGGCTACACCTTC	CASSPTDRTNGYTF
NA	TRBD1	15	TRBJ2-3	TRBV7-9	TGTGCCAGCAGCTTAGCCATTCCGACAGGGAACACGCAGTATTTT	CASSLAIPTGNTQYF
NA	NA	11	TRBJ2-5	TRBV19	TGTGCCAGTAGAAACCGGGAGACCCAGTACTTC	CASRNRETQYF
NA	NA	15	TRBJ1-1	TRBV9	TGTGCCAGCAGCGTCCGAGGCAGGGCGCCAACTGAAGCTTTCTTT	CASSVRGRAPTEAFF
NA	NA	16	TRBJ2-3	TRBV28	TGTGCCAGCAGTGTTAGTGGGGCCAGGGGCACAGATACGCAGTATTTT	CASSVSGARGTDTQYF
NA	NA	17	TRBJ2-1	TRBV9	TGTGCCAGCAGCCCCCGTCCGGGGCGGAGCTCCTACAATGAGCAGTTCTTC	CASSPRPGRSSYNEQFF